There are many counts of the clone carrying this T cell receptor (beta chain). As yet, its antigen is unknown. The time point here: patch test 3, about 24 weeks after DPC sensitization. As for treatment: therapeutic diphenylcyclopropenone sensitization with weekly scalp DPC. Ahead of each patch test application, blood was drawn. The CDR3 length is 12 residues. In germline, CDR1 is MDHEN, CDR2 SYDVKM. The V end was cut by 4 bases, the J end by 9 bases, with 10 bases between. The library put unique molecular identifiers onto individual cDNA molecules. TCRdb used MiXCR to reprocess the RACE reads, holding one entry per CDR3 protein. The sample holds over 55,000 distinct CDR3 sequences, around 10% seen once. The record originates from a study of human T cells and chemical hapten exposure. The study, taken as a whole, reports: Expanded TCR counts at PT1 were positively correlated with the patch test score.

The chain combines TRBV28 with TRBJ1-5, with D unresolved. The origin of this receptor is a woman aged 45-65 years with alopecia areata. Some clones in this sample may be carry-over from other donors' samples. The sequenced sample was whole blood, obtained in connection with sensitization to the hapten diphenylcyclopropenone (DPC). This CDR3 reads CASSSPPRPQHF. As DNA, the CDR3 is TGTGCCAGCAGTTCCCCTCCACGGCCCCAGCATTTT.